The 19 T cell receptor beta chains in this list originate from one sample, sequenced in a study of beta chain features in type 1 diabetes. Findings and caveats of the study: TCRB CDR3s from Type 1 diabetes patients were moderately but significantly shorter in all four CD4+ subsets.

No antigens are known for them. The investigators reverse transcribed all of the isolated RNA, so they sequenced expressed TCRB transcripts. Sequencing was performed with immunoSEQ multiplex PCR; in TCRdb, only in-frame clones are kept and a portion is missing. The sample gives 400,000 or so clones, 10% to 15% of which show up once; about 0.01% is in the top ten. Sequencing used naive CD4+ T cells from blood. The receptors derive from a woman between 18 and 29 years old with type 1 diabetes.

This clone was observed a few times. The chain joins TRBV9 to TRBJ1-1; 7 nucleotides match TRBD1. Germline V gene data show CDR1 as SGDLS and CDR2 as YYNGEE. The CDR3 runs 15 residues. J was trimmed by 5 bases and V by 0 bases; bases with no gene match: 7. DNA for the CDR3: TGTGCCAGCAGCGTAGCTGGGGACAGCCTGACTGAAGCTTTCTTT. This codes for CASSVAGDSLTEAFF.

In its sample, this clone was seen a few times. The CDR3 spells CASSMGQEATNEKLFF. DNA for the CDR3: TGCGCCAGCAGCATGGGACAGGAGGCAACTAATGAAAAACTGTTTTTT. This chain joins TRBV5-1 and TRBJ1-4; TRBD1 matches at 8 bases. Germline V gene data show CDR1 as SGHRS and CDR2 as YFSETQ. Unmatched junction bases numbered 5, after V lost 4 bases and J lost 0 bases. This CDR3 is built from 16 residues.

This clone was picked up a small number of times. The genes are TRBV7-2 and TRBJ1-5, with unresolved D. Trimming took off 2 bases at V and 1 base at J, with 6 bases between the two ends. The germline gives CDR1 SGHTA, CDR2 FQGNSA. CDR3 length equals 14 residues. The CDR3 protein is CASSLPTSNQPQHF. Here the CDR3 DNA reads TGTGCCAGCAGCTTACCGACAAGCAATCAGCCCCAGCATTTT. Full variable domain (outside the CDR3, taken from reference TRBV7-2 and TRBJ1-5): GAGVSQSPSNKVTEKGKDVELRCDPISGHTALYWYRQSLGQGLEFLIYFQGNSAPDKSGLPSDRFSAERTGGSVSTLTIQRTQQEDSAVYLCASSLPTSNQPQHFGDGTRLSIL.

This clone was picked up a small number of times. The V gene is TRBV25-1, the J gene TRBJ2-3, with TRBD1 matching over 8 bases. The CDR3 length is 14 residues. Unmatched junction bases numbered 3, after V lost 1 base and J lost 6 bases. From germline, CDR1 is MGHDK and CDR2 SYGVNS. The DNA for the CDR3 is TGTGCCAGCAGTGAATCAGGGGGCAGGGATACGCAGTATTTT. This encodes CASSESGGRDTQYF. The full variable domain, completed using reference TRBV25-1 and TRBJ2-3, is EADIYQTPRYLVIGTGKKITLECSQTMGHDKMYWYQQDPGMELHLIHYSYGVNSTEKGDLSSESTVSRIRTEHFPLTLESARPSHTSQYLCASSESGGRDTQYFGPGTRLTVL.

CDR3 nucleotide sequence: TGTGCCAGCAGCCAACTCAAAGGACTAGCGGGGGGGAGCCAAGAGACCCAGTACTTC. It specifies CASSQLKGLAGGSQETQYF. The genes are TRBV4-2 and TRBJ2-5, with 15 bases aligning to TRBD2. Germline-derived CDR1 and CDR2 are LGHNA and YNFKEQ. This CDR3 comprises 19 residues. Trimming removed 2 bases from V and 1 base from J; junction bases left unmatched: 8.

The chain is built from TRBV4-3 and TRBJ2-4, with D possibly being TRBD1 (5 bases). CDR1 LGHNA and CDR2 YSLEER come from the germline V gene. This CDR3 is 15 amino acids long. The V and J ends lost 4 bases and 5 bases respectively, with 15 bases between them. The CDR3 protein is CASSRVTGTQNIQYF. The CDR3 coding sequence is TGCGCCAGCAGCCGAGTTACAGGCACCCAAAACATTCAGTACTTC.

This clone has just a few counts. CDR3 in DNA: TGTGCCAGCAGTCCCGGGACTAGCGGAACCTACGAGCAGTACTTC. Its translation: CASSPGTSGTYEQYF. The J gene is TRBJ2-7, the V gene TRBV5-4; 11 nucleotides line up with TRBD2. The CDR3 extends over 15 amino acids. Trimming at V came to 5 bases and at J to 2 bases, leaving 6 bases not matched to a gene. In germline, CDR1 is SGHNT, CDR2 YYREEE (reference sequence).

This clone was recorded a few times. The CDR3 loop is CASSQPGGRGNQPQHF. As DNA, the CDR3 is TGCGCCAGCAGCCAACCAGGGGGCAGGGGAAATCAGCCCCAGCATTTT. This chain links TRBV4-1 with TRBJ1-5; 8 bases line up with TRBD1. With V trimmed by 2 bases and J by 4 bases, 7 bases remained unmatched. CDR3 length: 16 residues. CDR1 and CDR2 from the germline V gene are MGHRA and YSYEKL.

This clone came up a few times. Other DNA sequences in the sample encode the same CDR3. The chain has TRBV14 and TRBJ1-2; maybe TRBD1 (5 bases). V was trimmed by 4 bases and J by 4 bases, leaving 7 bases between them. Germline lookup yields CDR1 SGHDN and CDR2 FVKESK. This CDR3 contains 12 residues. The DNA of the CDR3 is TGTGCCAGCAGCCCGGGGGGCTATGGCTACACCTTC. Its protein is CASSPGGYGYTF. The full variable domain, completed using reference TRBV14 and TRBJ1-2, is EAGVTQFPSHSVIEKGQTVTLRCDPISGHDNLYWYRRVMGKEIKFLLHFVKESKQDESGMPNNRFLAERTGGTYSTLKVQPAELEDSGVYFCASSPGGYGYTFGSGTRLTVV.

V usage is TRBV2 and J usage is TRBJ1-2, with D possibly TRBD1 on 6 matching bases. Trimming shortened V by 4 bases and J by 8 bases, and 8 bases separated the two germline ends. The CDR3 consists of 11 residues. Germline CDR1 reads SNHLY; CDR2 reads FYNNEI. The DNA of the CDR3 is TGTGCCAGCAGTGGAGGGGGAGGCTACACCTTC. Translated, it gives CASSGGGGYTF.

This clone turned up a few times. The V gene is TRBV30, the J gene TRBJ2-7; TRBD1 might be the D (6 bases). The CDR3 contains 12 residues. The germline V gene encodes CDR1 GTSNPN and CDR2 SVGIG (reference sequence). CDR3 sequence reads: CASSTGSYEQYF. The CDR3 coding sequence is TGTGCTTCCTCGACAGGTTCCTACGAGCAGTACTTC.

V and J are TRBV7-9 and TRBJ1-1; TRBD1 agrees at 9 bases. Germline V lookup: CDR1 SEHNR, CDR2 FQNEAQ (reference sequence). V dropped 0 bases and J dropped 2; count of bases not matched to a gene: 4. This CDR3 comprises 16 residues. The CDR3 is CASSLAWTGVNTEAFF. The CDR3 coding sequence is TGTGCCAGCAGCTTAGCATGGACAGGGGTTAACACTGAAGCTTTCTTT. Together with reference TRBV7-9 and TRBJ1-1, the CDR3 gives the full variable domain: DTGVSQNPRHKITKRGQNVTFRCDPISEHNRLYWYRQTLGQGPEFLTYFQNEAQLEKSRLLSDRFSAERPKGSFSTLEIQRTEQGDSAMYLCASSLAWTGVNTEAFFGQGTRLTVV.

This clone was observed a few times. The chain is built from TRBV4-3 and TRBJ1-4; the D gene is possibly TRBD1 (5 bases). Germline CDR1 and CDR2: LGHNA and YSLEER. This CDR3 is built from 15 residues. V lost 1 base and J 4 bases, leaving 10 bases between the germline ends. The CDR3 DNA is TGCGCCAGCAGCCAAGTTGTGGGGCGTAATGAAAAACTGTTTTTT. Protein sequence: CASSQVVGRNEKLFF.

The chain couples TRBV20-1 to TRBJ1-1, with 7 bases lining up with TRBD1. Germline CDR1 reads DFQATT; CDR2 reads SNEGSKA (reference sequence). This CDR3 is built from 11 residues. The ends lost 7 bases at V and 5 bases at J; junction bases unmatched: 4. The CDR3 DNA reads as TGCAGTGTCCCGACAGGGACTGAAGCTTTCTTT. This gives the protein CSVPTGTEAFF.

The rearrangement joins TRBV10-3 to TRBJ1-6; D gene ambiguous. Deletions cut 2 bases from V and 7 bases from J, with 12 bases between. The CDR3 totals 15 residues. Germline CDR1 is ENHRY and CDR2 is SYGVKD. The CDR3 loop reads CAISELSPVNSPLHF. In DNA, the CDR3 is TGTGCCATCAGTGAGCTGTCCCCTGTGAATTCACCCCTCCACTTT.

This clone was counted between two and nine times. The V gene is TRBV7-2, the J gene TRBJ1-1; a possible D gene is TRBD1 (5 bases). Trimming took 5 bases from V and 4 from J, leaving 11 bases between them. This CDR3 is built from 13 residues. CDR1 is SGHTA and CDR2 is FQGNSA in the germline V gene. The CDR3 DNA reads TGTGCCAGCAGCCCGCGGAGGGGCACTGAAGCTTTCTTT. Its translation: CASSPRRGTEAFF.

The V and J genes are TRBV30 and TRBJ2-6; D is possibly TRBD1 (5 bases). CDR1 GTSNPN and CDR2 SVGIG come from the germline V gene (reference sequence). This CDR3 region has 13 residues. Trimming took off 4 bases at V and 5 bases at J, with 9 bases between the two ends. CDR3 DNA sequence: TGTGCCTGGACCGTGGACAGGGCCAACGTCCTGACTTTC. This encodes CAWTVDRANVLTF.

This clone was seen more than once but under ten times. The chain uses TRBV9 and TRBJ2-7; TRBD1 aligns across 8 bases. Germline V lookup: CDR1 SGDLS, CDR2 YYNGEE. The CDR3 is made up of 17 amino acids. The V segment lost 0 bases and the J segment 2 bases; nucleotides outside the gene matches: 10. Here the CDR3 reads CASSVASLQGAPYEQYF. The DNA for the CDR3 is TGTGCCAGCAGCGTAGCTTCCTTGCAGGGGGCGCCCTACGAGCAGTACTTC.

This clone was counted only a few times. The genes are TRBV5-1 and TRBJ2-1; D is possibly TRBD2 (5 bases). Germline-derived CDR1 and CDR2 are SGHRS and YFSETQ. Trimming took off 0 bases at V and 8 bases at J, with 12 bases between the two ends. This CDR3 contains 14 residues. As DNA, the CDR3 is TGCGCCAGCAGCTTGGGGGCCGGGCGGGATGAGCAGTTCTTC. As protein: CASSLGAGRDEQFF.